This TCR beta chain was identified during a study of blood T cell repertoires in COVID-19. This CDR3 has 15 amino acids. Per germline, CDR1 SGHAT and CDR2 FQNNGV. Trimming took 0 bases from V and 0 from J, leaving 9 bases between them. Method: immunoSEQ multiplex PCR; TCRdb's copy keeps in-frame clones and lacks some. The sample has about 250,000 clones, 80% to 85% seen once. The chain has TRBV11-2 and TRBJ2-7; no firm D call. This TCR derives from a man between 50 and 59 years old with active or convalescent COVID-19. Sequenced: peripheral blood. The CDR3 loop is CASSLDFRFSYEQYF. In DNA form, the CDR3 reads TGTGCCAGCAGCTTAGATTTTCGGTTCTCCTACGAGCAGTACTTC.